A single sample gave rise to the 10 T cell receptor beta chains below, sequenced in a study of yellow fever vaccine responses in identical twins. TCRdb itself ran the RT-PCR reads through MiXCR, one entry per CDR3 protein. Seen here are a few thousand distinct CDR3 sequences, around 73% observed once, and the top ten hold 10% to 15%. Sequencing used T cells from blood (PBMCs), unsorted or a sorted subset (not recorded which), obtained before or after yellow fever vaccination (not recorded which). These receptors all come from a woman aged 18-29 years who received the yellow fever vaccine.

The chain carries TRBV4-3 and TRBJ2-7; D might be TRBD1 (6 bases). This CDR3 comprises 15 residues. The germline CDR1 and CDR2 sequences are LGHNA and YSLEER. Trimming pared 0 bases from V and 3 bases from J, leaving 12 bases between. The CDR3 spells CASSQENRVHYEQYF. CDR3 in DNA: TGCGCCAGCAGCCAAGAAAACAGGGTTCACTACGAGCAGTACTTC.

The genes are TRBV24-1 and TRBJ2-1, with TRBD1 identical over 7 bases. The CDR3 has 15 residues. Germline values: CDR1 KGHDR, CDR2 SFDVKD. Trimming took 0 bases from V and 9 from J; bases not matched to a gene: 7. The CDR3 coding sequence is TGTGCCACCAGTGATTTGGGACAGGAGAGCGGTGAGCAGTTCTTC. It specifies CATSDLGQESGEQFF.

This rearrangement joins TRBV27 to TRBJ1-1, with no clear D. V gave up 6 bases and J gave up 5 bases, with 10 bases separating them. The CDR3 spans 12 residues. Germline assignment: CDR1 MNHEY and CDR2 SMNVEV (reference sequence). In nucleotides, the CDR3 is TGTGCCAGCAGACCGTCCGAGACTGAAGCTTTCTTT. Translating it yields CASRPSETEAFF.

The rearrangement uses TRBV5-6 and TRBJ2-7, with D maybe TRBD2 (5 bases). V was clipped by 2 bases and J by 0 bases, with 9 bases between them. The CDR3 length is 14 residues. Germline CDR1 reads SGHDT; CDR2 reads YYEEEE. The CDR3 region has the DNA TGTGCCAGCAGCTTTGAGGGCTCCTCCTACGAGCAGTACTTC. This sequence encodes CASSFEGSSYEQYF.

The gene calls are TRBV11-1 and TRBJ1-3; D is unresolved. Germline CDR1 SGHAT, CDR2 FQDESV (reference sequence). The CDR3 has 14 amino acids. The V and J ends lost 2 bases and 0 bases respectively, with 5 bases between them. CDR3 DNA: TGTGCCAGCAGCTTAAGGAACTCTGGAAACACCATATATTTT. It translates to CASSLRNSGNTIYF.

This clonotype occurred a few times. The chain combines TRBV25-1 with TRBJ2-1; 7 bases match TRBD1. Germline V gene sequence: CDR1 MGHDK, CDR2 SYGVNS. Germline trimming cut 6 bases from V and 0 bases from J; bases unmatched to any gene: 11. The CDR3 length is 17 residues. The CDR3 loop is CASRKSRPGGSYNEQFF. The CDR3 DNA reads TGTGCCAGCAGGAAAAGTCGCCCAGGGGGCTCCTACAATGAGCAGTTCTTC.

The chain joins TRBV6-2 or TRBV6-3 to TRBJ2-3; 12 bases match TRBD2. Germline CDR1 reads MNHEY; CDR2 reads SVGEGT. This CDR3 spans 16 amino acids. Trimming cost V 8 bases and J 2 bases; bases outside gene matches: 8. Here the CDR3 reads CASAGLAGYDTDTQYF. The CDR3 DNA follows: TGTGCCAGCGCGGGACTAGCGGGTTATGACACAGATACGCAGTATTTT.

The chain links TRBV4-1 to TRBJ2-7; a possible D gene is TRBD1 (5 bases). This CDR3 contains 13 residues. Germline CDR1 MGHRA, CDR2 YSYEKL. Trimming cost V 2 bases and J 9 bases, with 14 bases left between them. CDR3 sequence: CASSQSRAEVQYF. The CDR3 region has the DNA TGCGCCAGCAGCCAATCCAGGGCGGAAGTGCAGTACTTC.

The chain employs TRBV4-1 and TRBJ2-1; 11 bases map to TRBD1. The junction had 2 bases not matched to a gene; V was cut back by 0 bases and J by 7 bases. The CDR3 consists of 15 residues. Germline loops: CDR1 MGHRA, CDR2 YSYEKL. The CDR3 sequence: CASSQDGTGGNEQFF. In nucleotides, the CDR3 is TGCGCCAGCAGCCAAGACGGGACAGGGGGAAATGAGCAGTTCTTC.

This sequence joins TRBV4-3 and TRBJ2-1; D is uncertain. This CDR3 is 15 amino acids long. V was trimmed by 1 base and J by 3 bases, leaving 10 bases between them. CDR1 LGHNA and CDR2 YSLEER come from the germline V gene. The CDR3 sequence is CASSQGSANYNEQFF. For the CDR3, the DNA is TGCGCCAGCAGCCAAGGTTCAGCGAACTACAATGAGCAGTTCTTC.